This T cell receptor beta chain was captured by sequencing in a study of CD8 T cells in ankylosing spondylitis. The CDR3 contains 17 residues. Trimming removed 3 bases from V and 1 base from J; junction bases left unmatched: 9. From the 5' RACE reads, TCRdb called clonotypes with MiXCR, one entry per CDR3 protein. The sample shows 350,000 to 450,000 distinct CDR3 sequences, approximately 22% of them seen only once. Study-level points and caveats: Reactive arthritis synovial fluid and blood were previously reported to contain some motif variants. Apparently characteristic of ankylosing spondylitis blood was a TCR beta motif (under ten highly homologous variants).

Only a few counts were recorded for this clonotype. Its antigen is still unknown. The receptor was derived from a male donor with ankylosing spondylitis or in good health (not recorded which). Sequencing was done on a sample of blood, either unsorted or a sorted T cell fraction (not recorded which). This rearrangement joins TRBV12-3 or TRBV12-4 to TRBJ2-1; 7 bases are a match to TRBD2. The CDR3 sequence: CASSFFGGGISYNEQFF. The CDR3 nucleotides are TGTGCCAGCAGTTTTTTCGGCGGGGGAATTTCCTACAATGAGCAGTTCTTC.